This T cell receptor beta chain came from a study of shared clonotypes between healthy human individuals. Naive CD8 isolation took CD45RO-negative cells positively selected for CCR7 and excluded terminally differentiated effector memory CD45RA+ cells. Donation came from healthy HIV-negative adults that had no recent acute infections or vaccinations. Study findings and constraints: Naive subsets usually exceeded memory subsets in estimated richness.

Measured with immunoSEQ multiplex PCR; TCRdb has only the in-frame clones, and not every one. The table includes hundreds of thousands of clones, roughly nine tenths detected once. The germline V gene has CDR1 MNHEY and CDR2 SMNVEV (reference sequence). The CDR3 consists of 16 residues. V gave up 3 bases and J gave up 2 bases; unmatched junction bases: 8. This clone occurred once. No antigen is known for it. The rearrangement joins TRBV27 to TRBJ2-3; 7 bases match TRBD1. The sample was naive CD8+ T cells sorted from blood. This TCR derives from a man aged 25 to 40 in good health. The CDR3 region is CASSFNRGGLTDTQYF. For the CDR3, the DNA is TGTGCCAGCAGTTTTAACAGGGGCGGTCTCACAGATACGCAGTATTTT.